This T cell receptor (beta chain) was sequenced for a study of T cell responses to AZD1222 COVID-19 vaccine. Broader study findings: Among vaccine-associated CD4 TCRs, coverage spanned spike, with dominance at 160-218 and 743-854.

Germline lookup yields CDR1 LNHNV and CDR2 YYDKDF (reference sequence). The CDR3 consists of 14 residues. The V and J ends lost 0 bases and 1 base respectively, with 4 bases between them. Of note for this clone: The antigen is not known. Other DNA sequences in this sample translate to the same CDR3.

Libraries were prepared by immunoSEQ multiplex PCR; TCRdb keeps only in-frame clonotypes and omits some of them. The repertoire holds around 170,000 clones, with over 90% as singletons. The origin of this receptor is an adult who received the AZD1222 COVID-19 vaccine. The material sequenced was peripheral blood, taken 28 days after the second AZD1222 dose. The chain is built from TRBV15 and TRBJ1-5; D unresolved. In DNA, the CDR3 is TGTGCCACCAGCAGAGATCCCAGCAATCAGCCCCAGCATTTT. Its translation: CATSRDPSNQPQHF.